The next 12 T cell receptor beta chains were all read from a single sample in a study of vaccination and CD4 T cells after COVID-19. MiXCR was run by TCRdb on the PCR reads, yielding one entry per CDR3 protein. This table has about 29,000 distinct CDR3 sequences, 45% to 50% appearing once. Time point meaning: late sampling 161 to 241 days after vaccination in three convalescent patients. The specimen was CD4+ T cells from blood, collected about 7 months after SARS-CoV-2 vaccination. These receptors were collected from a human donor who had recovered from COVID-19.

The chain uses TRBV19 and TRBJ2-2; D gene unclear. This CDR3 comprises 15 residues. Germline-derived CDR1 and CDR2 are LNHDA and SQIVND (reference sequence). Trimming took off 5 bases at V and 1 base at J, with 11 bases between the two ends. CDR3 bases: TGTGCCAGTAGTGATAGACGGAAGAACACCGGGGAGCTGTTTTTT. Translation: CASSDRRKNTGELFF. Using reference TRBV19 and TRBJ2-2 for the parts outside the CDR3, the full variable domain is DGGITQSPKYLFRKEGQNVTLSCEQNLNHDAMYWYRQDPGQGLRLIYYSQIVNDFQKGDIAEGYSVSREKKESFPLTVTSAQKNPTAFYLCASSDRRKNTGELFFGEGSRLTVL.

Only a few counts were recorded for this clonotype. CDR3 in DNA: TGTGCCAGCAGATCCCATGATACGCAGTATTTT. Amino acid sequence: CASRSHDTQYF. The chain employs TRBV28 and TRBJ2-3, with D uncertain. CDR1 and CDR2 from the germline V gene are MDHEN and SYDVKM. The CDR3 length is 11 residues. The germline V and J ends were trimmed by 6 bases and 6 bases, with 7 bases remaining between them.

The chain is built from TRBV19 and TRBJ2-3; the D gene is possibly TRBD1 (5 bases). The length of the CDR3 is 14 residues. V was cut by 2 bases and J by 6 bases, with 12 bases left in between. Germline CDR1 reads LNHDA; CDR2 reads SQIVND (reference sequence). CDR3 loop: CASSISQGSDTQYF. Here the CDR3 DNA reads TGTGCCAGTAGTATATCCCAGGGATCGGATACGCAGTATTTT.

CDR3 sequence (DNA): TGTGCCAGCAGTGAATTTTCCTACGAGCAGTACTTC. Its protein product is CASSEFSYEQYF. This chain uses TRBV6-1 with TRBJ2-7; D call uncertain. Trimming removed 2 bases at V and 1 base at J, with 3 bases between. Germline V gene lookup returns CDR1 MNHNS and CDR2 SASEGT. The CDR3 runs to 12 residues.

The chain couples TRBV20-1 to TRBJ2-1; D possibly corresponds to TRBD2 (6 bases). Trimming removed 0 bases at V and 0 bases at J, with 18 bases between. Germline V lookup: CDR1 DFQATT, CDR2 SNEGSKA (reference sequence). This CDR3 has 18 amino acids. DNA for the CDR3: TGCAGTGCTAGAGATTCCCTATTCCGGCGGGACTCCTACAATGAGCAGTTCTTC. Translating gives CSARDSLFRRDSYNEQFF.

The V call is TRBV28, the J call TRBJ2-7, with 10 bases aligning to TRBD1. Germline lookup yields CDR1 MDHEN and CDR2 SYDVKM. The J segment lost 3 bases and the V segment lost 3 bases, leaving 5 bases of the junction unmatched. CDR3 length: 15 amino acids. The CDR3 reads CASSLGRDRGYEQYF. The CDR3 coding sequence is TGTGCCAGCAGTTTGGGGAGGGACAGGGGCTACGAGCAGTACTTC.

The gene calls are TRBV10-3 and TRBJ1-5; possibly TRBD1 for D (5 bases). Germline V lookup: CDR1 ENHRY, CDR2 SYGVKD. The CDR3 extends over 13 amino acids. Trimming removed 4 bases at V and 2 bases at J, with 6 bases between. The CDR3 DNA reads TGTGCCATCAGTGGGACACGCAATCAGCCCCAGCATTTT. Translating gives CAISGTRNQPQHF.

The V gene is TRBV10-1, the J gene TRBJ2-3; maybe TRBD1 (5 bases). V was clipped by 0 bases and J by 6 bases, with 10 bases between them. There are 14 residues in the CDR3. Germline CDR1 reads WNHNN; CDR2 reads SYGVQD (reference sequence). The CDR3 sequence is CASSESKGADTQYF. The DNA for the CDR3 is TGCGCCAGCAGTGAGTCGAAAGGGGCTGATACGCAGTATTTT.

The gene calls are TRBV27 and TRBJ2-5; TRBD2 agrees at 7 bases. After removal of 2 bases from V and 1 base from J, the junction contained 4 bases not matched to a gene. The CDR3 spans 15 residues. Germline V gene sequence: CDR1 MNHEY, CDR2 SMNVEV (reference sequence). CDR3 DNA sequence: TGTGCCAGCAGTTTAGGACTAGGCAGCCAAGAGACCCAGTACTTC. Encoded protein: CASSLGLGSQETQYF.

The chain's CDR3 is CASSFGTGGGYEQYF. The CDR3 nucleotides are TGTGCCAGCAGTTTTGGCACAGGGGGCGGCTACGAGCAGTACTTC. The genes are TRBV12-3 or TRBV12-4 and TRBJ2-7, with 9 bases aligning to TRBD1. This CDR3 comprises 15 residues. The trim removed 3 bases at V and 3 bases at J, leaving 6 bases unmatched.

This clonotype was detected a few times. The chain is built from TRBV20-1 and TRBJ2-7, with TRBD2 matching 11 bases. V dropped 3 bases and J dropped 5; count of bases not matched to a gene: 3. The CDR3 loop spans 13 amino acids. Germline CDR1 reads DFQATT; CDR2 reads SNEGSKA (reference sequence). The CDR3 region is CSARASGRNEQYF. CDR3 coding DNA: TGCAGTGCTAGGGCTAGCGGGAGGAACGAGCAGTACTTC.

CDR3 DNA sequence: TGTGCCAGCAGCCTCGGACTAGCGGGACAAGAGACCCAGTACTTC. Protein sequence: CASSLGLAGQETQYF. The chain carries TRBV7-2 and TRBJ2-5; TRBD2 matches 12 bases. Trimming took 5 bases from V and 2 from J; bases not matched to a gene: 3. The CDR3 has 15 amino acids. Germline assignment: CDR1 SGHTA and CDR2 FQGNSA.